The present T cell receptor beta chain was sequenced within a study of shared clonotypes between healthy human individuals. Healthy and HIV-negative, the adult donors had no recent acute infections or vaccinations. CDR3 length equals 18 residues. Findings of the study overall: Relative to clonotypes present in all four donors, those not shared had lower generation probabilities. Generally, estimated richness proved larger in naive subsets than it did in memory subsets.

As for this clone: The antigen is not known.

Researchers divided each subset's genomic DNA evenly across several immunoSEQ plates. Repertoires were generated with immunoSEQ multiplex PCR, while TCRdb's copy carries only in-frame clones and drops some. There are approximately 1,000,000 clones in the sample; approximately 77% occur only once, and 0.89% lies in the top ten. Sequenced material: memory CD4+ T cells from PBMCs. Subset defined: CD45RA-negative fraction. The TCR originated in a man aged 18 to 35 in good health. Some clones in this sample may be carry-over from other donors' samples. The chain uses TRBV21-1 and TRBJ2-2; the D call in the table, TRBD2, was not verified against the DNA. TRBV21-1 is listed as a pseudogene. DNA for the CDR3: TGTGCCAGCAGCAACCCCCGGGGACTAGCCGGTAACACCGGGGAGCTGTTTTTT. Residues: CASSNPRGLAGNTGELFF.